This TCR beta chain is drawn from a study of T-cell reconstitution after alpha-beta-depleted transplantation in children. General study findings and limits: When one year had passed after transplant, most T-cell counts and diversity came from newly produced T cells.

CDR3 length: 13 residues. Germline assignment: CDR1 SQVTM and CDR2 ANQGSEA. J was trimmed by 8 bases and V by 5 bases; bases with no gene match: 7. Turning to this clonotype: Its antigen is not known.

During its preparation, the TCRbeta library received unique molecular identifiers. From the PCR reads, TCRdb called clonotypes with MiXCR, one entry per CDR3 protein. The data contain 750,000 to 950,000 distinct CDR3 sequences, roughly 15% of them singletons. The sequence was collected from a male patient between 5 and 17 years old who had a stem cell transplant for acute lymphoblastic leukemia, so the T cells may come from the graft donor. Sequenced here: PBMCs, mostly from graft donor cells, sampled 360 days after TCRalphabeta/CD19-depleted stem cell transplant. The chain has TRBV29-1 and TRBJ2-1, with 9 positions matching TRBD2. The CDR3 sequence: CSVQAGGPDEQFF. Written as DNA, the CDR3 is TGCAGCGTTCAGGCGGGAGGGCCAGATGAGCAGTTCTTC.